The 18 T cell receptor beta chains below were found in one sample sequenced in a study of response to subunit inactivated influenza vaccine. TCRdb processed the RT-PCR reads anew with MiXCR; each CDR3 protein has one entry. The table lists about 800,000 distinct CDR3 sequences, over 20% of them singletons. The source material was PBMCs from blood, sampled roughly 5 days after vaccination. The receptors shown here come from a middle-aged man who received an inactivated influenza vaccine.

This clonotype appeared a few times. CDR3 protein: CASSEVFWAGANVLTF. Here the CDR3 DNA reads TGTGCCAGCAGTGAAGTTTTTTGGGCTGGGGCCAACGTCCTGACTTTC. V and J are TRBV6-1 and TRBJ2-6; D unresolved. CDR3 size: 16 residues. Deletions cut 1 base from V and 2 bases from J, with 9 bases between. From germline, CDR1 is MNHNS and CDR2 SASEGT.

This clonotype was seen a few times. The chain joins TRBV6-5 to TRBJ1-4; D is unclear. CDR1 is MNHEY and CDR2 is SVGAGI in the germline V gene. CDR3 length equals 14 residues. The V gene lost 2 bases and the J gene lost 0 bases, with 4 bases spanning the gap. The CDR3 nucleotides read TGTGCCAGCAGTTACACGGCAACTAATGAAAAACTGTTTTTT. As protein: CASSYTATNEKLFF.

This clonotype showed up just a few times. The V and J genes are TRBV10-3 and TRBJ2-3, with TRBD2 matching 9 bases. The CDR3 is made up of 16 amino acids. Germline CDR1 is ENHRY and CDR2 is SYGVKD. The trim removed 6 bases at V and 5 bases at J, leaving 12 bases unmatched. The DNA of the CDR3 is TGTGCCATCAGACCGGCGGCGGGGGGGGGTATAGATACGCAGTATTTT. It encodes CAIRPAAGGGIDTQYF.

The table lists this clonotype with a few counts. The chain carries TRBV12-3 or TRBV12-4 and TRBJ2-1; TRBD1 or TRBD2 may be the D gene (6 bases each). The V end lost 3 bases, the J end lost 9 bases, and 18 bases lay between the germline ends. The CDR3 runs 15 residues. The DNA of the CDR3 is TGTGCCAGCAGTTTGGGGGGCGGGACCCCCTTTGAGCAGTTCTTC. It encodes CASSLGGGTPFEQFF.

J is TRBJ2-2 and V is TRBV4-3; TRBD2 aligns across 7 bases. Germline V CDR1 and CDR2: LGHNA, YSLEER. This CDR3 is built from 17 residues. V lost 2 bases and J lost 6; bases outside the gene matches: 12. DNA for the CDR3: TGCGCCAGCAGCCAATCGGGGAGGGGTATCTTGTCCGGGGAGCTGTTTTTT. Translated, it gives CASSQSGRGILSGELFF.

In nucleotides, the CDR3 is TGTGCCAGCAGTCCACCAGGGAGGGAGCAGTACTTC. This codes for CASSPPGREQYF. V is TRBV7-2 and J is TRBJ2-7, with D tentatively TRBD2 (6 bases). The CDR3 loop spans 12 amino acids. The V and J ends lost 6 bases and 7 bases respectively, with 13 bases between them. Germline CDR1 is SGHTA and CDR2 is FQGNSA.

This clonotype has a single count. The J gene is TRBJ1-2, the V gene TRBV28; no reliable D call. The CDR3 spans 14 residues. The V and J ends lost 3 bases and 0 bases respectively, with 8 bases between them. Per germline, CDR1 MDHEN and CDR2 SYDVKM. CDR3 sequence reads: CASSFVEANYGYTF. The DNA for the CDR3 is TGTGCCAGCAGTTTTGTGGAAGCTAACTATGGCTACACCTTC.

This clonotype was counted between two and nine times. The V gene is TRBV5-1, the J gene TRBJ2-5; D not certain. Germline CDR1 is SGHRS and CDR2 is YFSETQ. CDR3 length equals 14 residues. The V end was cut by 2 bases, the J end by 4 bases, with 12 bases between. CDR3 in amino acids: CASSLDPPGETQYF. The CDR3 DNA reads as TGCGCCAGCAGCTTAGATCCACCGGGAGAGACCCAGTACTTC.

CDR3 protein: CASSPGRGSTSYNEQFF. CDR3 sequence (DNA): TGCGCCAGCAGTCCGGGCAGGGGGTCTACCTCTTACAATGAGCAGTTCTTC. The chain combines TRBV23-1 with TRBJ2-1; 7 bases are shared with TRBD1. TRBV23-1 carries the ORF label, with uncertain function. V dropped 4 bases and J dropped 4; count of bases not matched to a gene: 13. The CDR3 is made up of 17 amino acids.

The chain recombines TRBV20-1 with TRBJ2-7; 10 bases match TRBD2. The germline V gene encodes CDR1 DFQATT and CDR2 SNEGSKA (reference sequence). The CDR3 contains 14 residues. V trimming: 5 bases; J trimming: 1 base; junction bases outside the gene matches: 5. The CDR3 spells CSAFRLAGSYEQYF. DNA for the CDR3: TGCAGTGCTTTTAGACTAGCGGGTTCCTACGAGCAGTACTTC.

This clonotype was detected many times. This rearrangement joins TRBV29-1 to TRBJ2-1, with 8 bases that match TRBD2. The CDR3 contains 14 residues. V was pared by 2 bases and J by 7 bases, with 7 bases of the junction left unmatched. Germline assignment: CDR1 SQVTM and CDR2 ANQGSEA. CDR3 amino acids: CSVEWLAGPNEQFF. As DNA, the CDR3 is TGCAGCGTTGAATGGCTAGCGGGCCCTAATGAGCAGTTCTTC.

The chain combines TRBV9 with TRBJ2-3; D may be TRBD1 (5 bases). Looked up from germline, CDR1 is SGDLS and CDR2 is YYNGEE. This CDR3 contains 16 residues. V lost 0 bases and J lost 1, with 12 bases in between. The CDR3 is CASSVDSGRGTDTQYF. The CDR3 DNA reads TGTGCCAGCAGCGTAGATTCGGGCAGGGGCACAGATACGCAGTATTTT.

CDR3 sequence: CASSLNSRQNGYTF. The CDR3, as DNA: TGTGCCAGCAGCTTAAATTCAAGACAGAATGGCTACACCTTC. The chain employs TRBV7-9 and TRBJ1-2, with a tentative D call TRBD1 (5 bases). The V gene lost 2 bases and the J gene lost 6 bases, with 13 bases spanning the gap. Germline CDR1 is SEHNR and CDR2 is FQNEAQ (reference sequence). This CDR3 has 14 residues. The whole variable domain, remainder taken from reference TRBV7-9 and TRBJ1-2, is DTGVSQNPRHKITKRGQNVTFRCDPISEHNRLYWYRQTLGQGPEFLTYFQNEAQLEKSRLLSDRFSAERPKGSFSTLEIQRTEQGDSAMYLCASSLNSRQNGYTFGSGTRLTVV.

The chain joins TRBV3-1 to TRBJ2-3; 11 nucleotides agree with TRBD2. Per the germline V gene, CDR1 is LGHDT and CDR2 is YNNKEL (reference sequence). The CDR3 contains 17 residues. V lost 4 bases, J lost 4 bases, and 10 bases stayed unmatched. CDR3 in DNA: TGTGCCAGCAGCCGGTTACCCCTTAGCGGGAGGGCAGATACGCAGTATTTT. As protein: CASSRLPLSGRADTQYF.

This clonotype was seen a handful of times. The V and J genes are TRBV12-3 or TRBV12-4 and TRBJ2-1, with 8 bases that match TRBD2. Losses at the gene ends were 7 bases for V and 12 bases for J; bases not matched to a gene: 17. This CDR3 comprises 15 residues. DNA of the CDR3: TGTGCCAGCACCCCGGGGGGGACACCTGGCGTCGGGCAGTTCTTC. Protein product: CASTPGGTPGVGQFF.

The chain combines TRBV19 with TRBJ2-4; weak D call: TRBD1 (5 bases). Germline lookup yields CDR1 LNHDA and CDR2 SQIVND (reference sequence). Between the trimmed V and J ends, which lost 5 bases and 7 bases, there was a span of 15 bases. The CDR3 contains 14 residues. The CDR3 DNA is TGTGCCAGTAGTGAAACAGGAGCAGGGAACATTCAGTACTTC. Its translation is CASSETGAGNIQYF.

This chain's CDR3 is CASSRGLAGRLNTGELFF. The CDR3 region has the DNA TGCGCCAGCAGCCGCGGACTAGCGGGCCGACTGAACACCGGGGAGCTGTTTTTT. The chain combines TRBV5-1 with TRBJ2-2; 11 bases are shared with TRBD2. Unmatched junction bases numbered 9, after V lost 4 bases and J lost 1 base. This CDR3 comprises 18 residues. The germline CDR1 and CDR2 sequences are SGHRS and YFSETQ.

This clonotype has just a few counts. V gene TRBV6-1 combines with J gene TRBJ2-7; 9 bases map to TRBD1. Germline V CDR1 and CDR2: MNHNS, SASEGT. CDR3 length: 16 amino acids. Unmatched junction bases numbered 10, after V lost 6 bases and J lost 1 base. This CDR3 reads CASSDSGQGWSYEQYF. The CDR3 coding sequence is TGTGCCAGCAGCGATTCTGGACAGGGGTGGTCCTACGAGCAGTACTTC.